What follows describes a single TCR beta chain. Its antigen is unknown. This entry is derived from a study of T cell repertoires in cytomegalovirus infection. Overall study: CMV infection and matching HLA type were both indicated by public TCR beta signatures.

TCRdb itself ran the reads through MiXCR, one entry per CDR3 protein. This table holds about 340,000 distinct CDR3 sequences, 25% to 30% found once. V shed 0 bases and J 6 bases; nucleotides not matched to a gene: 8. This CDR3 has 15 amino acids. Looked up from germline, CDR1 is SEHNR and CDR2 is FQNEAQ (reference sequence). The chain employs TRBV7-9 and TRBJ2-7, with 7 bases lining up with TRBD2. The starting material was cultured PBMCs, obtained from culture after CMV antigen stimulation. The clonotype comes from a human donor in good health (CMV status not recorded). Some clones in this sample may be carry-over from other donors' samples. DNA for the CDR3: TGTGCCAGCAGCTTAGCTTGGGCGGGAGAGTCCGAGCAGTACTTC. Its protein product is CASSLAWAGESEQYF.